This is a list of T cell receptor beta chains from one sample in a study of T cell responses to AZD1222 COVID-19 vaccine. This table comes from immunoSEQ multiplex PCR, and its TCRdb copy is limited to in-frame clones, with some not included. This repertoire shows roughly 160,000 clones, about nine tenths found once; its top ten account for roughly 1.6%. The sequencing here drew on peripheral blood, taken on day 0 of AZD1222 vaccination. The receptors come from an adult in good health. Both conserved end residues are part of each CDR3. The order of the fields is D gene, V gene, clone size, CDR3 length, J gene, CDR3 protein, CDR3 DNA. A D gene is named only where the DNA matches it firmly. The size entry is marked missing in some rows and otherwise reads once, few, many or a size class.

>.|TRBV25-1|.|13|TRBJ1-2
CASAEDGNYGYTF
TGTGCCAGCGCTGAGGATGGGAACTATGGCTACACCTTC
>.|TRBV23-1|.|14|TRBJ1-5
CASSQGRQPQPQHF
TGCGCCAGCAGTCAGGGTCGACAGCCTCAGCCCCAGCATTTT
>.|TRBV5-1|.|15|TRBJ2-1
CASSGGTARYNEQFF
TGCGCCAGCAGCGGCGGGACCGCACGCTACAATGAGCAGTTCTTC
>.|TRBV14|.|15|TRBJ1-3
CASSQVTGRGNTIYF
TGTGCCAGCAGCCAAGTAACAGGGCGCGGAAACACCATATATTTT
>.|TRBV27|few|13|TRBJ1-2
CASSLYRTYGYTF
TGTGCCAGCAGTTTATACCGAACCTATGGCTACACCTTC
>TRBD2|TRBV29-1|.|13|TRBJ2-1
CSVASGGAYEQFF
TGCAGCGTTGCTAGCGGGGGGGCTTATGAGCAGTTCTTC
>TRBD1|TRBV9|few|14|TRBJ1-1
CASSARQGAGEAFF
TGTGCCAGCAGCGCACGTCAGGGGGCGGGTGAAGCTTTCTTT
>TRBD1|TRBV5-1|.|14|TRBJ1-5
CASSSGTGGQPQHF
TGCGCCAGCAGCTCCGGGACAGGGGGTCAGCCCCAGCATTTT
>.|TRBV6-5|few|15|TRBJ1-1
CASSLRHYGSSEAFF
TGTGCCAGCAGTCTCCGCCACTATGGGTCTTCTGAAGCTTTCTTT
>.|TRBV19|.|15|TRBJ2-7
CASSMGAGNSYEQYF
TGTGCCAGTAGTATGGGAGCAGGGAACTCCTACGAGCAGTACTTC
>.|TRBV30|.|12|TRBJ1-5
CAWSEGSQPQHF
TGTGCCTGGAGTGAGGGAAGTCAGCCCCAGCATTTT
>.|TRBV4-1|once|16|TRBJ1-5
CASSQDRQGPSQPQHF
TGCGCCAGCAGCCAAGATAGGCAGGGGCCTAGTCAGCCCCAGCATTTT
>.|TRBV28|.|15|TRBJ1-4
CASSPRVPTNEKLFF
TGTGCCAGCAGTCCCCGGGTCCCAACTAATGAAAAACTGTTTTTT
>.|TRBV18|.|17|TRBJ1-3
CASSPPKTIRSGNTIYF
TGTGCCAGCTCACCACCGAAGACGATTAGGTCTGGAAACACCATATATTTT
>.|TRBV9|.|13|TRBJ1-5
CASSGPNNQPQHF
TGTGCCAGCAGCGGACCGAACAATCAGCCCCAGCATTTT
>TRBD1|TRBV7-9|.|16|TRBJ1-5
CASSTGTGNSNQPQHF
TGTGCCAGCAGCACGGGGACAGGTAATAGCAATCAGCCCCAGCATTTT
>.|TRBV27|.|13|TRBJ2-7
CASSSGIINEQYF
TGTGCCAGCAGCTCAGGGATCATCAACGAGCAGTACTTC
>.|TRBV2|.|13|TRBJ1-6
CASRGQGDSPLHF
TGTGCCAGCAGGGGGCAGGGTGATTCACCCCTCCACTTT
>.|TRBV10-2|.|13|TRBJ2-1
CASTALINNEQFF
TGCGCCAGCACTGCGCTAATTAACAATGAGCAGTTCTTC